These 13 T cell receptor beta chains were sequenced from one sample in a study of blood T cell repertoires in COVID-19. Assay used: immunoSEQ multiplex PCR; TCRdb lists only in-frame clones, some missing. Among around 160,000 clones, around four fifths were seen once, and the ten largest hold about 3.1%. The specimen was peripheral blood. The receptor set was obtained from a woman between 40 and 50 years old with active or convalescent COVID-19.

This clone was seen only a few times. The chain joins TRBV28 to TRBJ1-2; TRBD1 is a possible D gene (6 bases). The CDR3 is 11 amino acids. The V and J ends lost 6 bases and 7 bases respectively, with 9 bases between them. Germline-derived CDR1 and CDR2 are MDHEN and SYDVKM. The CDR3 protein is CASRDSVGYTF. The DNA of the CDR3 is TGTGCCAGCAGGGACAGCGTTGGCTACACCTTC.

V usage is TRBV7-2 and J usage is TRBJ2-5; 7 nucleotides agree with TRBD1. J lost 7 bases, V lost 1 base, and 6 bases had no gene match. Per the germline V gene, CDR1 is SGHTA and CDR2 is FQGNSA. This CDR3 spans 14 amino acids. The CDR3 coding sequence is TGTGCCAGCAGCTTAGGACAGGGCCTAGGGACCCAGTACTTC. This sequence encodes CASSLGQGLGTQYF.

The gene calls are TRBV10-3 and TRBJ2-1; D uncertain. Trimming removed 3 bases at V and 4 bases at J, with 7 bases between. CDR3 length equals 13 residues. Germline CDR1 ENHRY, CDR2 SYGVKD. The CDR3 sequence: CAISDSLYNEQFF. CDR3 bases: TGTGCCATCAGTGACTCCTTGTACAATGAGCAGTTCTTC.

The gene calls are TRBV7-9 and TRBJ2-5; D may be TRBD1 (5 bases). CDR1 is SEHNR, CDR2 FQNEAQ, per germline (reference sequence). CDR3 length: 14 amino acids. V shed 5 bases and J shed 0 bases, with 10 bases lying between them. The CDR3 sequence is CASSLLGDQETQYF. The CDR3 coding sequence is TGTGCCAGCAGCCTGCTAGGGGACCAAGAGACCCAGTACTTC.

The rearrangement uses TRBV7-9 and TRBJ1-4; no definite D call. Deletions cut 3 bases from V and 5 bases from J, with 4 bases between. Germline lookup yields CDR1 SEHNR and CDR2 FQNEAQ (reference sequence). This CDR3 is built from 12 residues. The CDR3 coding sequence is TGTGCCAGCAGCTTCGTAAATGAAAAACTGTTTTTT. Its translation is CASSFVNEKLFF.

The CDR3 DNA reads as TGTGCCAGCACCCGATACAGGGGGACTGAAGCTTTCTTT. This translates into CASTRYRGTEAFF. The V call is TRBV3-1 (or the pseudogene TRBV3-2), the J call TRBJ1-1, with 8 bases identical to TRBD1. The CDR3 spans 13 residues. Germline V gene sequence: CDR1 LGHDT, CDR2 YNNKEL (reference sequence). V lost 7 bases and J lost 5; bases outside the gene matches: 6.

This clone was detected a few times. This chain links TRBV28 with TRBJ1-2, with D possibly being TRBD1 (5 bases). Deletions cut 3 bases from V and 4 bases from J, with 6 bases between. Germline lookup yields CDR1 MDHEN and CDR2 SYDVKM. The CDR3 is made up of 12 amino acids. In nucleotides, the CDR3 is TGTGCCAGCAGTTTGGGGGGCTATGGCTACACCTTC. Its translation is CASSLGGYGYTF.

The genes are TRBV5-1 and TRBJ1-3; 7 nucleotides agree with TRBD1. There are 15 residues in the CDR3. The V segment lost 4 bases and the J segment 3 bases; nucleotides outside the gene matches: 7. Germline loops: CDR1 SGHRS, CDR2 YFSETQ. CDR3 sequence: CASSPTGIDGNTIYF. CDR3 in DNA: TGCGCCAGCAGCCCGACAGGGATCGATGGAAACACCATATATTTT. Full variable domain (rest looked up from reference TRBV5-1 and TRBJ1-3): KAGVTQTPRYLIKTRGQQVTLSCSPISGHRSVSWYQQTPGQGLQFLFEYFSETQRNKGNFPGRFSGRQFSNSRSEMNVSTLELGDSALYLCASSPTGIDGNTIYFGEGSWLTVV.

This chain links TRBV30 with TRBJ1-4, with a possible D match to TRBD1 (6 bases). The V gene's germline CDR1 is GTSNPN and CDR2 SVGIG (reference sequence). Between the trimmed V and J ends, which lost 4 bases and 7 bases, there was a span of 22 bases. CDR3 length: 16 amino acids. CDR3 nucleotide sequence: TGTGCCTGGAAAAGGCCCTTTGGTGGACAGCTTGAAAAACTGTTTTTT. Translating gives CAWKRPFGGQLEKLFF.

CDR3 DNA sequence: TGTGCCACCTCTGAGAGCGGGGGGGAATCCTACGAGCAGTACTTC. It codes for CATSESGGESYEQYF. The chain uses TRBV19 and TRBJ2-7; 10 bases line up with TRBD2. This CDR3 spans 15 amino acids. Trimming cost V 10 bases and J 1 base; bases outside gene matches: 10. Germline CDR1 and CDR2: LNHDA and SQIVND (reference sequence).

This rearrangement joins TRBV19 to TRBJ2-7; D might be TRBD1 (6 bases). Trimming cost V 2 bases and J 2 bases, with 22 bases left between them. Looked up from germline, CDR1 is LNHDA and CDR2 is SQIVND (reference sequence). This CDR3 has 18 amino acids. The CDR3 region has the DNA TGTGCCAGTAGTATAAGAACCATTGGTCAGGGGACACCCTACGAGCAGTACTTC. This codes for CASSIRTIGQGTPYEQYF.

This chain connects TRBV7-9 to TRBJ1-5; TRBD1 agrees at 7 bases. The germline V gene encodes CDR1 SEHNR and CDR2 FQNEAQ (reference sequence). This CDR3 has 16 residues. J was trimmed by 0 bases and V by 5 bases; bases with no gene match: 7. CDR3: CASSPLTGDSNQPQHF. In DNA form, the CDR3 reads TGTGCCAGCAGCCCTCTCACAGGGGATAGCAATCAGCCCCAGCATTTT. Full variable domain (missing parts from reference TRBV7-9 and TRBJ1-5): DTGVSQNPRHKITKRGQNVTFRCDPISEHNRLYWYRQTLGQGPEFLTYFQNEAQLEKSRLLSDRFSAERPKGSFSTLEIQRTEQGDSAMYLCASSPLTGDSNQPQHFGDGTRLSIL.

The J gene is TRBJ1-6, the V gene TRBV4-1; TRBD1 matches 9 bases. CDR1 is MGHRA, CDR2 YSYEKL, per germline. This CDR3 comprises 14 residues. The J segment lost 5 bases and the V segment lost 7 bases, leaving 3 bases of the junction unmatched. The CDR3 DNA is TGCGCCAGCACCTGGGACAGGGATAATTCACCCCTCCACTTT. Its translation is CASTWDRDNSPLHF.